This T cell receptor (beta chain) is from a study of T cells in Graves' hyperthyroidism and ophthalmopathy. Any patient presenting with uncontrolled infection, other autoimmune disease, pregnancy or lactation was left out. Only a few counts were recorded for this clonotype. Its antigen is currently unknown. Study observations and caveats: Most expanded thyroid clonotypes above 0.001 also appeared in blood.

Authors of the study amplified TCR beta CDR3 regions from RNA transcripts. The HTBI primer set was used in a first-round RT-PCR of the TCR CDR3. TCRdb re-called the multiplex PCR reads with MiXCR, one entry per CDR3 protein. The sample lists almost 600,000 distinct CDR3 sequences, just over 45% occurring once. This CDR3 has 14 amino acids. Germline V gives CDR1 SGHRS, CDR2 YFSETQ. This chain uses TRBV5-1 with TRBJ2-7, with 8 bases identical to TRBD2. Gene TRBJ2-1 matches the end of the DNA better, so the J call may be wrong. Specimen: peripheral blood or thyroid tissue (not recorded which). This receptor was identified in a woman aged 18-30 years with Graves' hyperthyroidism. CDR3 sequence (DNA): TGCGCCAGCAGCTGGGGGACTAGGAACAATGAGCAGTTCTTC. Residues: CASSWGTRNNEQFF.